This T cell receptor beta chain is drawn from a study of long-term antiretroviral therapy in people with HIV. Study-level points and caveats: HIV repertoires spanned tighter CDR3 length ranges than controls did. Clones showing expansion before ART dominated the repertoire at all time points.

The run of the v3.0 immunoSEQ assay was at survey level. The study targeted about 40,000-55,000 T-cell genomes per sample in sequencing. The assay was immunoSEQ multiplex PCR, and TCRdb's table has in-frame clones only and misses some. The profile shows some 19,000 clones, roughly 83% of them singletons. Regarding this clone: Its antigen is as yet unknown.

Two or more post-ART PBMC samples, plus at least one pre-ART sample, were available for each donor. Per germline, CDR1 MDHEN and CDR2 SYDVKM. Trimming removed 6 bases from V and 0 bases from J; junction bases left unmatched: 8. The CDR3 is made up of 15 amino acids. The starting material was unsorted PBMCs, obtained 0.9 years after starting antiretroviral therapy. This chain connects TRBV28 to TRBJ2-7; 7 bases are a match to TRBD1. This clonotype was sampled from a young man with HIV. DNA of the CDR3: TGTGCCAGCAGGTTACCGGGACAGTACTCCTACGAGCAGTACTTC. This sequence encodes CASRLPGQYSYEQYF.